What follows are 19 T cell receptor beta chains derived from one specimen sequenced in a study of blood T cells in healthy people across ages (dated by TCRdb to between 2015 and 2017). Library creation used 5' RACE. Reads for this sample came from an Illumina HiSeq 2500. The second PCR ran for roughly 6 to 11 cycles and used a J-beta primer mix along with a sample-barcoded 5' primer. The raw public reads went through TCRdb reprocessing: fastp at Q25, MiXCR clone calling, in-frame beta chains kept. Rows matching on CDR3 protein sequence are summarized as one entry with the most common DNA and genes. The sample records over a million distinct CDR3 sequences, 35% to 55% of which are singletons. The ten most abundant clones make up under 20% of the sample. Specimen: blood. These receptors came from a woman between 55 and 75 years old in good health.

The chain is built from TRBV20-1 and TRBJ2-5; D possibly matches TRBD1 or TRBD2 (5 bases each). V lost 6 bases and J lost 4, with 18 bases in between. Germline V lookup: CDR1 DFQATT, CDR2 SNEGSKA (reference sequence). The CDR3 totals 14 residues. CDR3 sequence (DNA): TGCAGTGCAAAACCACCGGGACCTCGAGAGACCCAGTACTTC. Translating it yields CSAKPPGPRETQYF.

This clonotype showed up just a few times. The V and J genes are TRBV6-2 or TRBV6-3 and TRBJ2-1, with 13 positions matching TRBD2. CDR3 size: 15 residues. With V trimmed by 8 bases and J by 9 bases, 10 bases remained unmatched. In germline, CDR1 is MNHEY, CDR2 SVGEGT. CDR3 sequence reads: CASQLLAGGSGEQFF. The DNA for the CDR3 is TGTGCCAGCCAGCTACTAGCGGGAGGGTCCGGTGAGCAGTTCTTC.

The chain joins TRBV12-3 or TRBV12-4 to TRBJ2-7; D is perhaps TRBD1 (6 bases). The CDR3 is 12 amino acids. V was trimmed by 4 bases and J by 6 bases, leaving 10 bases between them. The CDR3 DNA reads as TGTGCCAGCAGTTCCTCAGGGGTCGAGCAGTACTTC. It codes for CASSSSGVEQYF.

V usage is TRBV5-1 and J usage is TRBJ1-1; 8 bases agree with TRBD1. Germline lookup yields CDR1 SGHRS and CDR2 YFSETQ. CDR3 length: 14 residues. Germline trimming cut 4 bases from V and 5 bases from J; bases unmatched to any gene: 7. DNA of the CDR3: TGCGCCAGCAGCCCCCACAGGGGGGGGACTGAAGCTTTCTTT. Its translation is CASSPHRGGTEAFF.

CDR3 sequence (DNA): TGCAGCGTGGACAGAAACAATGAGCAGTTCTTC. It is translated as CSVDRNNEQFF. This chain uses TRBV29-1 with TRBJ2-1; tentative D call: TRBD1 (6 bases). This CDR3 has 11 residues. Germline CDR1 SQVTM, CDR2 ANQGSEA. With 6 bases removed from V and 5 bases from J, the gap between germline ends came to 8 bases.

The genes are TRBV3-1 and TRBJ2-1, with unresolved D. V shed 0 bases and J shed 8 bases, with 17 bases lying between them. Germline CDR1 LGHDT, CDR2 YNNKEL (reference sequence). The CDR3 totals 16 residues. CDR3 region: CASSQEGQVDGYEQFF. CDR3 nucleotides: TGTGCCAGCAGCCAAGAAGGTCAGGTAGACGGTTATGAGCAGTTCTTC.

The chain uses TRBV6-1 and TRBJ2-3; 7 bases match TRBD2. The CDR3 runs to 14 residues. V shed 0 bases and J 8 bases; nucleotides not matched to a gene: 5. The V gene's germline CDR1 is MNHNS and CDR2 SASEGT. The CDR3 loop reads CASSEATSLSTQYF. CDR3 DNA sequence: TGTGCCAGCAGTGAAGCGACTAGCCTAAGTACGCAGTATTTT.

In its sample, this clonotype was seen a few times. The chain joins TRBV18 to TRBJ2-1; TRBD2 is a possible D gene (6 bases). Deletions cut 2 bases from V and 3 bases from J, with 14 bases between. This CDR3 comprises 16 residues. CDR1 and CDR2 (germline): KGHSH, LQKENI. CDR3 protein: CASSPVAGSSYNEQFF. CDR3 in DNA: TGTGCCAGCTCACCAGTAGCCGGGAGTAGCTACAATGAGCAGTTCTTC.

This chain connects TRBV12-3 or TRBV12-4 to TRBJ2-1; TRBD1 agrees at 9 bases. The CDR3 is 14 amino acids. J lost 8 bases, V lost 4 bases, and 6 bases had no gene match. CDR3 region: CASSSGTGIYEQFF. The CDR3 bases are TGTGCCAGCAGTTCTGGGACAGGGATTTATGAGCAGTTCTTC.

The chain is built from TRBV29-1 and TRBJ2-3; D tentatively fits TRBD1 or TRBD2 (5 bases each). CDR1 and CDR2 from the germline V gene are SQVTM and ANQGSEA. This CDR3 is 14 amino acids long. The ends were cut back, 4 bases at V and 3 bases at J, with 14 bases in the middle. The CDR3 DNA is TGCAGCGTTGTTTGGGGGATTGGGACAGATACGCAGTATTTT. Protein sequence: CSVVWGIGTDTQYF.

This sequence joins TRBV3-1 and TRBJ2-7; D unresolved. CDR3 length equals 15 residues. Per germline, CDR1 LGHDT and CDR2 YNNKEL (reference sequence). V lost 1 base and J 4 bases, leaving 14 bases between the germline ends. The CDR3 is CASSQAPSSPYEQYF. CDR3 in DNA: TGTGCCAGCAGCCAAGCCCCGTCATCGCCATACGAGCAGTACTTC.

As DNA, the CDR3 is TGTGCCACCCAGACCCGGGTTGAGGATTCACCCCTCCACTTT. Amino acids: CATQTRVEDSPLHF. V is TRBV10-3 and J is TRBJ1-6; D remains ambiguous. Germline V gene lookup returns CDR1 ENHRY and CDR2 SYGVKD. The germline V and J ends were trimmed by 10 bases and 8 bases, with 18 bases remaining between them. The CDR3 runs to 14 residues.

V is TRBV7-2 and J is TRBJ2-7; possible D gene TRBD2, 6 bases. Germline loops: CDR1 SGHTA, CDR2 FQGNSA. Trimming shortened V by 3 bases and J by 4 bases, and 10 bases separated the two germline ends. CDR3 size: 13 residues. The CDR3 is CASSFFGGYEQYF. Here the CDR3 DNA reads TGTGCCAGCAGCTTTTTTGGGGGGTACGAGCAGTACTTC. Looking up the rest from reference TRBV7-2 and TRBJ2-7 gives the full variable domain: GAGVSQSPSNKVTEKGKDVELRCDPISGHTALYWYRQSLGQGLEFLIYFQGNSAPDKSGLPSDRFSAERTGGSVSTLTIQRTQQEDSAVYLCASSFFGGYEQYFGPGTRLTVT.

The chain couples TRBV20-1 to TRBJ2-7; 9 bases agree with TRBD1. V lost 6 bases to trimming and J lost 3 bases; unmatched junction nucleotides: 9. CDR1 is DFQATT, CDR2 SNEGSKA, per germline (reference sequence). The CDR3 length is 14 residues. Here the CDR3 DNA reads TGCAGTGCCGGGGCGGGACAGGGCTTCTACGAGCAGTACTTC. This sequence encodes CSAGAGQGFYEQYF.

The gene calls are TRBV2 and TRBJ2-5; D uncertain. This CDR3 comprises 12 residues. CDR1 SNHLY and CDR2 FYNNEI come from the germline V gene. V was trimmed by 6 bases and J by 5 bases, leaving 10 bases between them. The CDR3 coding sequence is TGTGCCAGCAGCGAATATTCTGAGACCCAGTACTTC. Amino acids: CASSEYSETQYF.

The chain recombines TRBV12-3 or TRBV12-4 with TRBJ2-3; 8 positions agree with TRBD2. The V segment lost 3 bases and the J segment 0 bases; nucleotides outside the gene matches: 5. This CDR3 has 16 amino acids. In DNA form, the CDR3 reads TGTGCCAGCAGTTTTTCGGGAGGGGAGAGCACAGATACGCAGTATTTT. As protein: CASSFSGGESTDTQYF.

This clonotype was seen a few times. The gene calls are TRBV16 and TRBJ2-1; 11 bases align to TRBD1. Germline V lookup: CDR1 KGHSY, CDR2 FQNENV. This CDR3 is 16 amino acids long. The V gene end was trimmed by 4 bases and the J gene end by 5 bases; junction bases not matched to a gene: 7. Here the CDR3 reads CASSRRTGGMNNEQFF. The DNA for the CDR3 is TGTGCCAGCAGCCGACGGACAGGGGGCATGAACAATGAGCAGTTCTTC.

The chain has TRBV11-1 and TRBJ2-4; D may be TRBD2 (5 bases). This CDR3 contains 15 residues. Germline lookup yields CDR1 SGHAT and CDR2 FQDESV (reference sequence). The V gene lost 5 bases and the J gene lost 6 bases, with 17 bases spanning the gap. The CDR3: CASSPYPAEINIQYF. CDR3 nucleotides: TGTGCCAGCAGCCCATACCCAGCGGAGATAAACATTCAGTACTTC.

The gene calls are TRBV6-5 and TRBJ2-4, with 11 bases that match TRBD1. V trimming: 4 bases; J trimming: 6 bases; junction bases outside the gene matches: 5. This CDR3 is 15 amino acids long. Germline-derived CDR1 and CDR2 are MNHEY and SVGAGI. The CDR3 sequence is CASSWGQGGGNIQYF. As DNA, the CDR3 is TGTGCCAGCAGTTGGGGACAGGGGGGGGGAAACATTCAGTACTTC.